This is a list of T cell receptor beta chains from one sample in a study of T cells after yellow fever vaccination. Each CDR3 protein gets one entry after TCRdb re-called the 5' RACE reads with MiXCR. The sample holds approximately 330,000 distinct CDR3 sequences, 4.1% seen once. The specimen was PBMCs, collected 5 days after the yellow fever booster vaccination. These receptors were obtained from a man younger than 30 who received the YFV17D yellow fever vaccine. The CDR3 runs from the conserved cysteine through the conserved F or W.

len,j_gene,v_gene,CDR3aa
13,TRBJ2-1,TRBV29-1,CSGQGTFYNEQFF
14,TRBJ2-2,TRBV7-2,CASSSYRVTGELFF
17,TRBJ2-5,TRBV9,CASSVGVLAGNQETQYF
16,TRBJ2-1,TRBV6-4,CASSDSQRGTSNEQFF
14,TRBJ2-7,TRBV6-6,CASSYGAGTYEQYF
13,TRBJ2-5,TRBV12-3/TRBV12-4,CASKLNGKETQYF
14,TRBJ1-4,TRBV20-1,CSARERGAQEKLFF
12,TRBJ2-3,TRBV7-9,CASSLAPDLQYF
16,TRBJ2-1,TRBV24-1,CATSEPGQGLVDEQFF
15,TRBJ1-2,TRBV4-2,CASRQGQGDPYGYTF
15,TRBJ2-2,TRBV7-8,CASSLRASNTGELFF
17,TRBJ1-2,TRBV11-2,CASSFRTGGGLDYGYTF
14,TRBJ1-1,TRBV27,CATMQRLMNTEAFF
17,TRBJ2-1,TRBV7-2,CASSAIGLGAEENEQFF
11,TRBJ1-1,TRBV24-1,CALRGGTEAFF
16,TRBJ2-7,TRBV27,CASSLGLAGSSYEQYF
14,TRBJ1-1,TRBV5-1,CASSVGQRGTEAFF
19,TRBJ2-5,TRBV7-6,CASSLVGSWGDLEAETQYF
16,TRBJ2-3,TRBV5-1,CASSLLAGQGTDTQYF
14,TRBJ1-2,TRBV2,CASSEYGPGYGYTF
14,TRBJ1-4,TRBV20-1,CSARDFATNEKLFF
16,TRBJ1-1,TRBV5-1,CASSPSVTGLFTEAFF
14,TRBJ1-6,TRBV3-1,CASSSDRVRSPLHF
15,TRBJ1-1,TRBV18,CASSDRVGVNTEAFF
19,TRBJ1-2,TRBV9,CASSVRPRPGEKVNYGYTF
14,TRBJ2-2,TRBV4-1,CASRQGANTGELFF